This T cell receptor beta chain was profiled in a study of blood T cell repertoires in COVID-19. About the research overall: Collection of acute and convalescent COVID-19 samples took place in the United States, Italy and Spain. The cDNA or gDNA used as material had been derived from T cells, B-cell-depleted T cells, or PBMCs.

V trimming: 5 bases; J trimming: 3 bases; junction bases outside the gene matches: 1. Germline V CDR1 and CDR2: SEHNR, FQNEAQ (reference sequence). The length of the CDR3 is 12 residues. Under the authors' procedure: Amplified reference gene primers provided the basis for estimating nucleated cell counts. The assay was immunoSEQ multiplex PCR, and TCRdb's table has in-frame clones only and misses some. V and J calls and clone size are those listed in that table; D and trimming were worked out from the DNA. The sample has under 55,000 clones, about 85% seen once; the top ten hold 30% to 35%. The chain joins TRBV7-9 to TRBJ2-7; 7 bases align to TRBD2. The sequencing input was peripheral blood. The TCR was taken from a woman at least 80 years old with acute or convalescent COVID-19. The CDR3 coding sequence is TGTGCCAGCAGCCGGACTAGCTACGAGCAGTACTTC. This encodes CASSRTSYEQYF.